The T cell receptor beta chain under discussion was sequenced for a study of cytomegalovirus exposure and HLA in healthy donors. Findings and caveats of the study: In vitro confirmation showed a few CMV-associated chains to be CMV antigen specific. Across donors, most TCRs were seen rarely, yet some public ones were widespread.

The data were produced by immunoSEQ multiplex PCR, yet TCRdb's version contains in-frame clones alone and is incomplete. The sample records 250,000 to 300,000 clones, 90% being singletons. About this clone: Its antigen is currently unknown.

The study drew the donors from its approximately 110-subject validation cohort, separate from the roughly 700-subject first cohort. CDR1 and CDR2 (germline): KGHSH, LQKENI. The J segment lost 4 bases and the V segment lost 3 bases, leaving 11 bases of the junction unmatched. CDR3 length equals 17 residues. The TCR sequence derives from a woman aged 18-29 years in good health and CMV-seronegative. The V gene is TRBV18, the J gene TRBJ1-2; 10 positions match TRBD1. The sample comprised PBMCs. CDR3 sequence reads: CASSPAGTGVSGYGYTF. CDR3 nucleotides: TGTGCCAGCTCACCGGCCGGGACAGGGGTTTCGGGCTATGGCTACACCTTC.